These T cell receptor beta chains were read from a single sample in a study of beta chain features in type 1 diabetes. Clones were sequenced by immunoSEQ multiplex PCR, and TCRdb holds only the in-frame ones, with some missing. This table has hundreds of thousands of clones, over 13% appearing once. Sequenced material: naive CD4+ T cells from blood. The receptors derive from a man aged 18 to 30 with type 1 diabetes. Both conserved end residues are trimmed from each CDR3. Size values are once, few and many counts, or a class for expanded clones, and some rows have none.

v_gene,abundance,j_gene,CDR3aa
TRBV11-1,few,TRBJ1-2,ASSWAEYGYT
TRBV29-1,few,TRBJ2-1,SVAPGGNEQF
TRBV19,-,TRBJ1-5,ASSDGSGYQPQH
TRBV30,-,TRBJ1-3,AWSVRGGNTIY
TRBV29-1,-,TRBJ2-2,SGWAGPGGGNTGELF
TRBV19,few,TRBJ2-4,ASSILAKNIQY
TRBV29-1,few,TRBJ2-3,SVKAGSSTDTQY
TRBV13,few,TRBJ2-3,ASSPRGQESADTQY
TRBV7-2,-,TRBJ2-1,TSSLNQRAHYNEQF
TRBV5-4,few,TRBJ1-4,ASSSPGAANEKLF
TRBV30,few,TRBJ1-4,ALTAATNEKLF
TRBV11-2,-,TRBJ1-1,ASSPGQGMRRTEAF
TRBV30,few,TRBJ1-2,AWSVELNYGYT
TRBV7-9,-,TRBJ2-1,ASSLGAANEQF
TRBV5-1,few,TRBJ2-3,ASSLEGAGTDTQY
TRBV18,-,TRBJ2-5,ASSPPSQETQY
TRBV5-1,-,TRBJ1-2,ASSLGVQEVNYGYT
TRBV6-5,few,TRBJ2-1,ASSPAGAQYNEQF
TRBV29-1,few,TRBJ1-1,SVEALTGPGSEAF
TRBV29-1,few,TRBJ1-1,SGTGHTNTEAF
TRBV5-6,few,TRBJ2-5,ASSLVRPQETQY
TRBV10-3,-,TRBJ2-3,AIQGSADTQY
TRBV30,few,TRBJ1-5,AWRGTGANNQPQH
TRBV30,-,TRBJ2-5,AWNLLAGPPETQY
TRBV28,-,TRBJ2-7,ASSSSDKPYEQY
TRBV5-1,few,TRBJ2-2,ASSLPAANTGELF
TRBV2,few,TRBJ2-3,ASSVPGGLPEQY
TRBV4-2,-,TRBJ2-5,ASSQVTSGLGTQY
TRBV14,-,TRBJ1-1,ASSYRTAGTEAF
TRBV9,-,TRBJ2-5,ASSVGAVNVETQY
TRBV6-5,few,TRBJ1-3,ASSLTGSSGNTIY
TRBV30,few,TRBJ2-2,AWSVQDGELF
TRBV7-2,-,TRBJ2-5,ASSFPRARRETQY
TRBV9,few,TRBJ2-3,ASSVLAGLSTDTQY
TRBV5-5,few,TRBJ1-2,ASSSGQTGYT
TRBV29-1,few,TRBJ2-6,SVEGGLGANVLT
TRBV6-4,few,TRBJ1-1,ASSANSNTEAF
TRBV4-3,-,TRBJ1-5,ASSQEAPGYDIYQPQH
TRBV7-9,few,TRBJ2-3,ALGGAGADTQY
TRBV9,-,TRBJ1-6,ASSPSEWGTGNSPLH
TRBV7-9,few,TRBJ2-7,ASSLGRGYEQY
TRBV27,-,TRBJ2-3,ASSFLRGTDTQY
TRBV9,few,TRBJ2-5,ASSVVTPGTQY
TRBV5-1,-,TRBJ2-3,ASSLASGGTDTQY
TRBV9,few,TRBJ1-2,ASSAQGNHGYT
TRBV29-1,few,TRBJ1-6,SVGIGNSPLH
TRBV5-4,-,TRBJ2-5,ASSSYQETQY
TRBV9,-,TRBJ1-2,ASSGGHPTYGYT
TRBV30,few,TRBJ1-1,ALDRDYTEAF
TRBV7-2,few,TRBJ1-2,ASSLRQGSNYGYT
TRBV5-4,-,TRBJ2-5,ASSPAREETQY